This T cell receptor (beta chain) was sequenced in a study of cytomegalovirus exposure and HLA in healthy donors. This clone was counted between two and nine times. A multiplex PCR was run with 60 Vbeta primers and 13 Jbeta primers. The assay was immunoSEQ multiplex PCR, and TCRdb's table has in-frame clones only and misses some. This table has approximately 59,000 clones, over 50% appearing once. The V segment lost 0 bases and the J segment 3 bases; nucleotides outside the gene matches: 2. Germline CDR1 is SGDLS and CDR2 is YYNGEE. The CDR3 spans 14 residues. This clonotype originated in a man younger than 45 in good health and CMV-seronegative. V usage is TRBV9 and J usage is TRBJ2-7, with TRBD2 matching 8 bases. The source material was PBMCs. The CDR3: CASSVEGTSYEQYF. The CDR3 coding sequence is TGTGCCAGCAGCGTAGAGGGGACTAGCTACGAGCAGTACTTC.